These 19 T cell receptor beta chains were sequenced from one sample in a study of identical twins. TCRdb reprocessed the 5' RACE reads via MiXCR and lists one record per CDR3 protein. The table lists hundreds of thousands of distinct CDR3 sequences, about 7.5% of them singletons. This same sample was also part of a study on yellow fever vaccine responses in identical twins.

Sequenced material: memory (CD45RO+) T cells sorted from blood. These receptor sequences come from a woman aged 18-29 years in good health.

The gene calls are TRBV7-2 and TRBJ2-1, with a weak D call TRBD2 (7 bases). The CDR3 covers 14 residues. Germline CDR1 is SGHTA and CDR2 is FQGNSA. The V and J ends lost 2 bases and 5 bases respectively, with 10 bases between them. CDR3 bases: TGTGCCAGCAGCTTACGCGGGGGCCACAATGAGCAGTTCTTC. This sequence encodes CASSLRGGHNEQFF.

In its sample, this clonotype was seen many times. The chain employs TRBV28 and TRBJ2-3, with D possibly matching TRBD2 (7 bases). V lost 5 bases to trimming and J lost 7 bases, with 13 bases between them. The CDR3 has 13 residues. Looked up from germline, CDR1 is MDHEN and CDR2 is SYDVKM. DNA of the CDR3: TGTGCCAGCAGTGGGGAGGGGGGGCATACGCAGTATTTT. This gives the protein CASSGEGGHTQYF. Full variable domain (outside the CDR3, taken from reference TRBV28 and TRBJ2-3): DVKVTQSSRYLVKRTGEKVFLECVQDMDHENMFWYRQDPGLGLRLIYFSYDVKMKEKGDIPEGYSVSREKKERFSLILESASTNQTSMYLCASSGEGGHTQYFGPGTRLTVL.

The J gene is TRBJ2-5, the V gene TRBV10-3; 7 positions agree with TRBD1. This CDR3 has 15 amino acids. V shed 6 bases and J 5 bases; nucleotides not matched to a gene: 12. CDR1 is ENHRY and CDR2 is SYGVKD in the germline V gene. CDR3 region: CAISRPGGRGETQYF. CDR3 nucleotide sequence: TGTGCCATCAGCAGACCAGGGGGAAGAGGGGAGACCCAGTACTTC.

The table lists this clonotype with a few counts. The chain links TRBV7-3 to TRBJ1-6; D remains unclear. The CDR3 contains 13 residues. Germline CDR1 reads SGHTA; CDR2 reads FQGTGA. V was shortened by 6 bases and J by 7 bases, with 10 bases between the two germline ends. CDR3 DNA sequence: TGTGCCAGCAGTCCCCAGTTCAATTCACCCCTCCACTTT. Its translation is CASSPQFNSPLHF. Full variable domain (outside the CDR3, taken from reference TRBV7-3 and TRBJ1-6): GAGVSQTPSNKVTEKGKYVELRCDPISGHTALYWYRQSLGQGPEFLIYFQGTGAADDSGLPNDRFFAVRPEGSVSTLKIQRTERGDSAVYLCASSPQFNSPLHFGNGTRLTVT.

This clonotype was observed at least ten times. The CDR3 region is CASSLEGGRYEQYF. The CDR3 bases are TGTGCCAGCAGTTTAGAAGGGGGCCGCTACGAGCAGTACTTC. V is TRBV27 and J is TRBJ2-7; the match to TRBD1 covers 7 bases. The CDR3 has 14 amino acids. Trimming cost V 2 bases and J 3 bases; bases outside gene matches: 4. Germline V gene lookup returns CDR1 MNHEY and CDR2 SMNVEV (reference sequence).

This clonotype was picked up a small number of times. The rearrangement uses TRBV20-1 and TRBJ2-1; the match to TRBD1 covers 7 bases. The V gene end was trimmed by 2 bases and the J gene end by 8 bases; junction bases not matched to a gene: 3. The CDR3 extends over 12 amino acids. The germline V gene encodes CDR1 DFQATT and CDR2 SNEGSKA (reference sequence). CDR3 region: CSARTGVDEQFF. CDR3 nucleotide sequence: TGCAGTGCTAGAACAGGGGTGGATGAGCAGTTCTTC.

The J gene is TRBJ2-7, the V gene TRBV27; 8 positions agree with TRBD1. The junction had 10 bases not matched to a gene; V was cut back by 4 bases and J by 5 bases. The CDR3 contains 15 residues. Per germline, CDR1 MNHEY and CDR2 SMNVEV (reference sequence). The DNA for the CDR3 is TGTGCCAGCAGTTCACCTACAGGGGGGCGGAACGAGCAGTACTTC. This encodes CASSSPTGGRNEQYF.

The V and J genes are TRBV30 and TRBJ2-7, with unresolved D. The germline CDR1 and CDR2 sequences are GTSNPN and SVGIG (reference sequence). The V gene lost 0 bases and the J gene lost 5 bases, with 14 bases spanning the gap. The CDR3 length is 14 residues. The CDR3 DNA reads TGTGCCTGGAGTGTGAAGGGTTTGTTTGACGAGCAGTACTTC. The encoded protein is CAWSVKGLFDEQYF.

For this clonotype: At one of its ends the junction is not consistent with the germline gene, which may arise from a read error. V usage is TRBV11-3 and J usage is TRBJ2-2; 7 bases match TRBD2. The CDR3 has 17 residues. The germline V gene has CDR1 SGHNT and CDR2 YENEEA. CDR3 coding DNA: TGTGCCAGCAGCTTAGAACTTAGCGGGCGAGGCACCGGGGAGCTGTTCTTT. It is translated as CASSLELSGRGTGELFF. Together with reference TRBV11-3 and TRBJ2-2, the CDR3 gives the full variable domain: EAGVVQSPRYKIIEKKQPVAFWCNPISGHNTLYWYLQNLGQGPELLIRYENEEAVDDSQLPKDRFSAERLKGVDSTLKIQPAELGDSAVYLCASSLELSGRGTGELFFGEGSRLTVL.

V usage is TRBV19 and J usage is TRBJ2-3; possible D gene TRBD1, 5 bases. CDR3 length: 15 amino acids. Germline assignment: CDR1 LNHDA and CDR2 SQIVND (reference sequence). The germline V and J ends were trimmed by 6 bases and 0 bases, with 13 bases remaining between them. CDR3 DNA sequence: TGTGCCAGTAGCATTCAGGGAACTAGCACAGATACGCAGTATTTT. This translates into CASSIQGTSTDTQYF. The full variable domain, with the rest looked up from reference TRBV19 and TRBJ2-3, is DGGITQSPKYLFRKEGQNVTLSCEQNLNHDAMYWYRQDPGQGLRLIYYSQIVNDFQKGDIAEGYSVSREKKESFPLTVTSAQKNPTAFYLCASSIQGTSTDTQYFGPGTRLTVL.

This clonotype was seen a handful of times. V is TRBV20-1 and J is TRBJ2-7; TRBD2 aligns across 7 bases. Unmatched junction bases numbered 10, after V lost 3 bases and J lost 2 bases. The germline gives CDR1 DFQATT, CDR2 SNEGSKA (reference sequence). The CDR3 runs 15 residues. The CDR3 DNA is TGCAGTGCTAGGGGAGGGACGGGAGGTGCCTACGAGCAGTACTTC. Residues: CSARGGTGGAYEQYF.

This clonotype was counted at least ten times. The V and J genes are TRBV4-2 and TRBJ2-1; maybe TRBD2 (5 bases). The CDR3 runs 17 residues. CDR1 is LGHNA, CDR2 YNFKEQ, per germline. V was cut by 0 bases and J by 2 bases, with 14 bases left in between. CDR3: CASSQDGSDSPYNEQFF. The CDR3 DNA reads TGTGCCAGCAGCCAAGATGGCTCGGACTCTCCCTACAATGAGCAGTTCTTC.

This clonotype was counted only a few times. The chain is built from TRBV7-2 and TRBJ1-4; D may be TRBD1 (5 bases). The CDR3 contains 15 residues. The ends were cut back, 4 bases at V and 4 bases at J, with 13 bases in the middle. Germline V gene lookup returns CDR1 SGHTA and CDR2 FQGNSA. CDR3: CASSSGLGSNEKLFF. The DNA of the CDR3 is TGTGCCAGCAGCTCGGGACTGGGGAGTAATGAAAAACTGTTTTTT.

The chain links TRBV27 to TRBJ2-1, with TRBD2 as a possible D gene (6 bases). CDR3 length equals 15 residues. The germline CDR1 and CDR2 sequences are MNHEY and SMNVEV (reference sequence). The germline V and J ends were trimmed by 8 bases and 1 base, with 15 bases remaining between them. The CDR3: CASSWDLNSYNEQFF. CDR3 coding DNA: TGTGCCAGCTCCTGGGACTTGAATTCCTACAATGAGCAGTTCTTC.

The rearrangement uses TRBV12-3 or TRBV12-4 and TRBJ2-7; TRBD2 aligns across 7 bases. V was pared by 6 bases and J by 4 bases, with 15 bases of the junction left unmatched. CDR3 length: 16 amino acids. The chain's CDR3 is CASSPGEGTGGYEQYF. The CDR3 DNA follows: TGTGCCAGCAGCCCCGGGGAGGGTACGGGGGGATACGAGCAGTACTTC.

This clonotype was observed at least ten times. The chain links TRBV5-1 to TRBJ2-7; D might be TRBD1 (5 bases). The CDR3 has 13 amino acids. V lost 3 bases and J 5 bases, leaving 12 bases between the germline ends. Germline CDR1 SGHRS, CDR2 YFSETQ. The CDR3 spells CASSSSLGHEQYF. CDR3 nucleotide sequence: TGCGCCAGCAGCTCCTCCCTGGGGCACGAGCAGTACTTC.

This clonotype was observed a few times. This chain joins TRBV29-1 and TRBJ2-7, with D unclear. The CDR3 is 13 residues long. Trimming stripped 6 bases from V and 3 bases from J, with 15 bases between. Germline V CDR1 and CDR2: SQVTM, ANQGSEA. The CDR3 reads CSVVFVFSYEQYF. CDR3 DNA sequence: TGCAGCGTAGTCTTTGTCTTCAGCTACGAGCAGTACTTC.

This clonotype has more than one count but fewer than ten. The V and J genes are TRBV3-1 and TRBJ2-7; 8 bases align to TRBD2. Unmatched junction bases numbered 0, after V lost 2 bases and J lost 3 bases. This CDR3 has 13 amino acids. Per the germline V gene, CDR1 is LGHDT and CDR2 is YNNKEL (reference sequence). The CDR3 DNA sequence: TGTGCCAGCAGCCAACTAGCGGGCTACGAGCAGTACTTC. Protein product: CASSQLAGYEQYF.

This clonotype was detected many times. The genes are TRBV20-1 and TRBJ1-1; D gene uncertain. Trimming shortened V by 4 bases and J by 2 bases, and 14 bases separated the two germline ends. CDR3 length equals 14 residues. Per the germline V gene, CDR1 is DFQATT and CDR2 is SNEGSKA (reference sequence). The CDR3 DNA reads TGCAGTGCTAACCCTGGACCCACAAACACTGAAGCTTTCTTT. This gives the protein CSANPGPTNTEAFF.